This T cell receptor beta chain was observed in a study of cytomegalovirus exposure and HLA in healthy donors. Whole-study findings and limits: The classifier reportedly diagnosed cytomegalovirus status with high sensitivity and specificity. The tendency of first-cohort TCR clusters to co-occur in the 90 to 150 validation repertoires was the finding of a later analysis.

Details on this clone: Its specificity is not known.

Profiling relied on immunoSEQ multiplex PCR, and the TCRdb table lists in-frame clones only, not all of them. The data show about 270,000 clones, 80% to 90% seen once. The validation cohort, a group of 100 to 150 subjects, included the donors and was separate from the roughly 670-subject first cohort. The V segment lost 5 bases and the J segment 4 bases; nucleotides outside the gene matches: 6. CDR1 is LNHDA and CDR2 is SQIVND in the germline V gene (reference sequence). This CDR3 spans 14 amino acids. Input material: PBMCs. This receptor was obtained from a woman between 18 and 29 years old in good health and CMV-seronegative. The chain joins TRBV19 to TRBJ1-2; 8 bases agree with TRBD1. This chain's CDR3 is CASSFGQGSYGYTF. As DNA, the CDR3 is TGTGCCAGTAGTTTCGGACAGGGCAGCTATGGCTACACCTTC.